This T cell receptor (beta chain) is from a study of Ad26.COV2.S vaccination and SARS-CoV-2 variants. Generated by immunoSEQ multiplex PCR, the TCRdb table keeps only in-frame clones and is missing some. The repertoire consists of roughly 320,000 clones, with about 85% occurring once and the leading ten covering about 2.1%. As for treatment: roughly 20 received Ad26.COV2.S at low or high dose, single or two shots; several received placebo; per-sample allocation not given. Repertoires come from day 63 after the first vaccine or placebo injection. V lost 5 bases to trimming and J lost 0 bases, with 14 bases between them. This CDR3 is built from 15 residues. CDR1 and CDR2 from the germline V gene are MDHEN and SYDVKM.

Material: peripheral blood, obtained in a trial of Ad26.COV2.S vaccine versus placebo. The sequence derives from a person aged 18-60 years who received the Ad26.COV2.S COVID-19 vaccine or a placebo. J is TRBJ2-7 and V is TRBV28; D is undetermined. CDR3 region: CASSLPGQISYEQYF. As DNA, the CDR3 is TGTGCCAGCAGTCTCCCCGGGCAGATCTCCTACGAGCAGTACTTC.